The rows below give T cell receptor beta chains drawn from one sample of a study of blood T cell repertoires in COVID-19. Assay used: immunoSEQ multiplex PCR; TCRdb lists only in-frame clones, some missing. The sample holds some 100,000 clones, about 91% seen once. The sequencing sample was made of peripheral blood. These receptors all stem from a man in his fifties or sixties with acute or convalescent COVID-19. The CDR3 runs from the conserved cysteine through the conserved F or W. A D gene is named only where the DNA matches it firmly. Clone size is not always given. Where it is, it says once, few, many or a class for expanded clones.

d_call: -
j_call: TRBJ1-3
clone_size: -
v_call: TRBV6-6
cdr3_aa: CASSLTTAKHTSGNTIYF
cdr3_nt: TGTGCCAGCAGTCTTACGACAGCGAAACATACCTCTGGAAACACCATATATTTT

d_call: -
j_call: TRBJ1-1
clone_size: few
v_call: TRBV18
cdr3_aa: CASSPPTAHTEAFF
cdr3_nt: TGTGCCAGCTCACCACCGACAGCTCACACTGAAGCTTTCTTT

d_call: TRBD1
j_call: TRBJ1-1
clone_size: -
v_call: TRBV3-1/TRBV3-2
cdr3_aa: CASSHEDRGEAFF
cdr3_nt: TGTGCCAGCAGCCATGAGGACAGGGGAGAAGCTTTCTTT

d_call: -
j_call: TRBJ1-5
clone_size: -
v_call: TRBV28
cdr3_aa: CASSPRGRDQPQHF
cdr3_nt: TGTGCCAGCAGTCCCCGGGGTAGGGATCAGCCCCAGCATTTT

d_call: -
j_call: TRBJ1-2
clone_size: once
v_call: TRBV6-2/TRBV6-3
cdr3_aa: CASSYGTSYYGYTF
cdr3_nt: TGTGCCAGCAGTTACGGGACTTCCTACTATGGCTACACCTTC

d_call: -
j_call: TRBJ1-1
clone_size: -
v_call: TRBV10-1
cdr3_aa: CASSLARNTEAFF
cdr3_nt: TGCGCCAGCAGTCTCGCCAGGAACACTGAAGCTTTCTTT

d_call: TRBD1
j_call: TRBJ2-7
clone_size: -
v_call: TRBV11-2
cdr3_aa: CASSLGQGAYEQYF
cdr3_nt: TGTGCCAGCAGCTTGGGACAGGGGGCCTACGAGCAGTACTTC

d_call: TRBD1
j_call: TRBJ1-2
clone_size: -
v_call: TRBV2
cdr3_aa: CASRGQVLLYGYTF
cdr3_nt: TGTGCCAGCAGGGGACAGGTTTTGCTCTATGGCTACACCTTC

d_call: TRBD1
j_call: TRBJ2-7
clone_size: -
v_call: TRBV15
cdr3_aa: CATSRDKGTGSYEQYF
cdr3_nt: TGTGCCACCAGCAGAGATAAAGGGACAGGGTCCTACGAGCAGTACTTC

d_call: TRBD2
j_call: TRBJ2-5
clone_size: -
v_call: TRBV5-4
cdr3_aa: CASSLGLAGGQETQYF
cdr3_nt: TGTGCCAGCAGCTTAGGACTAGCGGGGGGACAAGAGACCCAGTACTTC

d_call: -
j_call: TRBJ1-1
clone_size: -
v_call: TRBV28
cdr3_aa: CASFGGAYTEAFF
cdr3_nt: TGTGCCAGCTTCGGCGGGGCCTACACTGAAGCTTTCTTT

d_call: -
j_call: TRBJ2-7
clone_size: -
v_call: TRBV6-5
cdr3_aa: CASSYSEGAKNEQYF
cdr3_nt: TGTGCCAGCAGTTACTCGGAGGGGGCGAAGAACGAGCAGTACTTC

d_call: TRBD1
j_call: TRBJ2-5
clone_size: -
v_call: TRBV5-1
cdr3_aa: CASRTGTGNQETQYF
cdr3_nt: TGCGCCAGCAGAACCGGGACAGGGAATCAAGAGACCCAGTACTTC

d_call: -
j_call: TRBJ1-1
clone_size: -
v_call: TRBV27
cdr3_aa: CASSFRQGWSEAFF
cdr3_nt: TGTGCCAGCAGTTTCCGCCAGGGATGGAGTGAAGCTTTCTTT

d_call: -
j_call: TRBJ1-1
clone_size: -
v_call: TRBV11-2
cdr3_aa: CASSLAGRSEAFF
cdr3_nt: TGTGCCAGCAGCTTAGCTGGGAGGTCTGAAGCTTTCTTT

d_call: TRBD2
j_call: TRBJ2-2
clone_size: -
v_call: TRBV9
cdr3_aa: CASSVEASGEYTGELFF
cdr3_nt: TGTGCCAGCAGCGTAGAGGCCAGCGGGGAGTACACCGGGGAGCTGTTTTTT

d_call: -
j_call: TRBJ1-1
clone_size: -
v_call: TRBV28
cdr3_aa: CASSLLGGTEAFF
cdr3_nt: TGTGCCAGCAGTTTATTAGGGGGTACTGAAGCTTTCTTT

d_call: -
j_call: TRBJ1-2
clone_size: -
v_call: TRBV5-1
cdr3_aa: CASSLVGVNYGYTF
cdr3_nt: TGCGCCAGCAGCTTGGTAGGGGTTAACTATGGCTACACCTTC

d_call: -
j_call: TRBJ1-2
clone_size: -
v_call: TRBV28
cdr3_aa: CASSELSNYGYTF
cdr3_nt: TGTGCCAGCAGTGAGCTTTCTAACTATGGCTACACCTTC

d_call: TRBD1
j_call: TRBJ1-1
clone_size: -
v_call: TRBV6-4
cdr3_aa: CASSLTGLSTEAFF
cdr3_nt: TGTGCCAGCAGTTTGACAGGGTTAAGCACTGAAGCTTTCTTT

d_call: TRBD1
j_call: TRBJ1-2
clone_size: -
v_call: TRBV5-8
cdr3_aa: CASGGRGRRIGGYTF
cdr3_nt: TGTGCCAGCGGTGGCAGGGGGCGACGGATAGGCGGCTACACCTTC

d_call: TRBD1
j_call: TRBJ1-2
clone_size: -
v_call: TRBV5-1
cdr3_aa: CASRTKQGQDYGYTF
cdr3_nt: TGCGCCAGCAGGACTAAACAGGGACAGGACTATGGCTACACCTTC

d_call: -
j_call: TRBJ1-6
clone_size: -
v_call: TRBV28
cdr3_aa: CASSRPGDNSPLHF
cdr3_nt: TGTGCCAGCAGTCGCCCGGGAGATAATTCACCCCTCCACTTT

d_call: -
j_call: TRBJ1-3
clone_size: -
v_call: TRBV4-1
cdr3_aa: CASSQDRDTGGNTIYF
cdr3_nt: TGCGCCAGCAGCCAAGATCGGGACACAGGTGGAAACACCATATATTTT

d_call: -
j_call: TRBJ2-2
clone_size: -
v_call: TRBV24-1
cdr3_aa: CATSAIGTLGSGGELFF
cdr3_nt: TGTGCCACCAGTGCCATTGGCACACTGGGTAGCGGCGGGGAGCTGTTTTTT

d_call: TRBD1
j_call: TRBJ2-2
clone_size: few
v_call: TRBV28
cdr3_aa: CASSPGTGDTGELFF
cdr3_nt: TGTGCCAGCAGCCCCGGGACAGGGGACACCGGGGAGCTGTTTTTT

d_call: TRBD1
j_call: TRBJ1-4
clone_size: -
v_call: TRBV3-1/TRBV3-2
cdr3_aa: CASSLRQGRDEKLFF
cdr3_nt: TGTGCCAGCAGCCTAAGACAGGGGAGGGATGAAAAACTGTTTTTT

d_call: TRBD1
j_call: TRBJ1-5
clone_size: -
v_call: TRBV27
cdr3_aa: CASSDRGNQPQHF
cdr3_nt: TGTGCCAGCTCGGACAGGGGCAATCAGCCCCAGCATTTT

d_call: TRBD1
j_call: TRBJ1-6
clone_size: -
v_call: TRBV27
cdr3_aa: CASSRSTGYSYNSPLHF
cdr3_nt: TGTGCCAGCAGTAGATCGACAGGGTACTCCTATAATTCACCCCTCCACTTT

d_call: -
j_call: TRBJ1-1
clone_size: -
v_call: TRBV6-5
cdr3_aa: CASSSLRGAMNTEAFF
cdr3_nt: TGTGCCAGCAGTTCTCTCCGGGGGGCCATGAACACTGAAGCTTTCTTT

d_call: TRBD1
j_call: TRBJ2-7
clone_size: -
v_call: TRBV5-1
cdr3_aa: CASSLRGTGVGEQYF
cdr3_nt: TGCGCCAGCAGCTTGCGTGGGACAGGGGTGGGAGAGCAGTACTTC

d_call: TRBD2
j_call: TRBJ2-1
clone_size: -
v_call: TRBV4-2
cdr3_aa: CASSQEGTSSYNEQFF
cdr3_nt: TGTGCCAGCAGCCAAGAAGGGACTAGCTCCTACAATGAGCAGTTCTTC

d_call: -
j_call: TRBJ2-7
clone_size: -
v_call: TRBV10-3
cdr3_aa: CAISTTTTLSYEQYF
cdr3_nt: TGTGCCATCAGTACGACAACCACATTATCCTACGAGCAGTACTTC

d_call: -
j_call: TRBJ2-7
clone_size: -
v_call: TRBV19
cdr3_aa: CASSMGQGNPYEQYF
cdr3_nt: TGTGCCAGTAGTATGGGTCAGGGAAATCCCTACGAGCAGTACTTC

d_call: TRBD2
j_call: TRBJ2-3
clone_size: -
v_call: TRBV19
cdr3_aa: CASSIRSGGRDTQYF
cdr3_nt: TGTGCCAGTAGTATTCGGAGCGGGGGGAGGGATACGCAGTATTTT

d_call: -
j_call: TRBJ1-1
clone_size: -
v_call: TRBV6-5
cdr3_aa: CASGGPSNTEAFF
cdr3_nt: TGTGCCAGCGGGGGCCCGTCTAACACTGAAGCTTTCTTT

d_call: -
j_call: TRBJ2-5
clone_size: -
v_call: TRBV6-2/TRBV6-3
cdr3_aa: CASSYSHEATQETQYF
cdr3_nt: TGTGCCAGCAGTTACTCCCACGAGGCCACACAAGAGACCCAGTACTTC

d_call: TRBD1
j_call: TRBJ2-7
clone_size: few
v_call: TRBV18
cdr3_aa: CASSLGTATYEQYF
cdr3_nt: TGTGCCAGCTCACTTGGGACAGCTACCTACGAGCAGTACTTC

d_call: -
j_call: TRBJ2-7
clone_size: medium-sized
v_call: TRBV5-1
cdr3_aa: CASSLAPGTQYYEQYF
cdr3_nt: TGCGCCAGCAGCTTAGCCCCCGGGACACAGTATTACGAGCAGTACTTC